This T cell receptor (beta chain) was identified during a study of control samples from healthy donors and cancer patients. Data came from immunoSEQ multiplex PCR; TCRdb stores just in-frame clones and leaves some out. Altogether 390,000 or so clones are present, 90% being singletons, with the ten largest covering approximately 6.3%. This CDR3 spans 13 amino acids. Germline trimming cut 10 bases from V and 1 base from J; bases unmatched to any gene: 5. CDR1 is SNHLY and CDR2 is FYNNEI in the germline V gene. This clonotype was obtained from a man in his forties with head and neck cancer. The chain recombines TRBV2 with TRBJ1-1, with TRBD1 matching over 8 bases. Material for sequencing was PBMCs. Here the CDR3 DNA reads TGTGCCATCAGGGGGCGGACGAACACTGAAGCTTTCTTT. Protein: CAIRGRTNTEAFF.